This T cell receptor beta chain was recovered during a study of Ad26.COV2.S vaccination and SARS-CoV-2 variants. Study in general: As a participant in COV1001, the donor was in the Ad26.COV2.S trial arm. The vaccine Ad26.COV2.S was put into the muscle once, or twice with 56 days between. Regarding the study as a whole: Placebo recipients showed lower spike-specific TCR breadth than vaccinees.

Stated treatment: some 20 received Ad26.COV2.S at low or high dose, single or two shots; roughly 5 received placebo; per-sample allocation not given. Sampling occurred on day 63 after the first vaccine or placebo injection. In the vaccine, an Ad26 vector expressed the SARS-CoV-2 spike of the Wuhan strain. Assay used: immunoSEQ multiplex PCR; TCRdb lists only in-frame clones, some missing. The table has over 400,000 clones, 80% to 95% seen once; the top ten hold under 4.5%. On this clone: Its antigen is undetermined.

The CDR3 totals 15 residues. Germline CDR1 is SGHTA and CDR2 is FQGNSA. Trimming shortened V by 1 base and J by 4 bases, and 11 bases separated the two germline ends. The source was peripheral blood, collected in a trial of Ad26.COV2.S vaccine versus placebo. The chain employs TRBV7-2 and TRBJ1-3; the D gene is possibly TRBD1 (5 bases). This receptor was obtained from a person aged 18-65 years who received the Ad26.COV2.S COVID-19 vaccine or a placebo. CDR3 loop: CASSLDQGRGNTIYF. In nucleotides, the CDR3 is TGTGCCAGCAGCTTAGACCAGGGACGAGGAAACACCATATATTTT. Full variable domain (missing parts from reference TRBV7-2 and TRBJ1-3): GAGVSQSPSNKVTEKGKDVELRCDPISGHTALYWYRQSLGQGLEFLIYFQGNSAPDKSGLPSDRFSAERTGGSVSTLTIQRTQQEDSAVYLCASSLDQGRGNTIYFGEGSWLTVV.